This T cell receptor (beta chain) was observed in a study of blood T cell repertoires in COVID-19. The table came from immunoSEQ multiplex PCR; TCRdb's copy has only in-frame clones and leaves some out. The sample consists of 200,000 to 250,000 clones, nearly 85% of them appearing once. The CDR3 consists of 14 residues. The V gene's germline CDR1 is DFQATT and CDR2 SNEGSKA (reference sequence). The V gene end was trimmed by 3 bases and the J gene end by 3 bases; junction bases not matched to a gene: 7. The sequencing input was peripheral blood. The clonotype was recovered from a woman in her twenties or thirties with COVID-19, enrolled during active disease. This chain connects TRBV20-1 to TRBJ2-7; TRBD1 matches at 8 bases. DNA for the CDR3: TGCAGTGCTAGTATCGGGACAGGCCTCTACGAGCAGTACTTC. Residues: CSASIGTGLYEQYF.